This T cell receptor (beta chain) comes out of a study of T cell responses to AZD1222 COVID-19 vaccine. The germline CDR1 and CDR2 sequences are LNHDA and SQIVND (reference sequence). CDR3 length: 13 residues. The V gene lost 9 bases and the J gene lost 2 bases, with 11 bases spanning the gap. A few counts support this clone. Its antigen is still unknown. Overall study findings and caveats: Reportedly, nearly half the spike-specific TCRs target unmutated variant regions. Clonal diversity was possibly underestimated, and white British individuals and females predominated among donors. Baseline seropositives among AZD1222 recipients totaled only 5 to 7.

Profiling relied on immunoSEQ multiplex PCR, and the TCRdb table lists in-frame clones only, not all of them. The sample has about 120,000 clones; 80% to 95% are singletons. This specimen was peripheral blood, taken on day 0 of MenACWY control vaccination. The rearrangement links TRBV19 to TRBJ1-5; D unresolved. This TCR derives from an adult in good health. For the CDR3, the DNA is TGTGCCAGAGGGTTAAGGTGCAATCAGCCCCAGCATTTT. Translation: CARGLRCNQPQHF.